These T cell receptor beta chains were read from a single sample in a study of blood T cell repertoires in COVID-19. Here immunoSEQ multiplex PCR was the method, and the copy in TCRdb shows in-frame clones only, minus some. The profile shows 150,000 to 200,000 clones, approximately 89% of them singletons. Specimen: peripheral blood. These receptors originate from a man between 65 and 85 years old with acute or convalescent COVID-19. CDR3s include the opening cysteine and the closing phenylalanine or tryptophan. Fields, in order: V gene, clone size, J gene, D gene, CDR3 length, CDR3 DNA, CDR3 protein. A D gene is named only where the DNA matches it firmly. Expanded clones get a size class; other rows say once, few or many, or leave the size out.

>TRBV7-9|NA|TRBJ1-2|NA|15
TGTGCCAGCAGCTTAGGACGTTTCGGTCCTAGTGGCTACACCTTC
CASSLGRFGPSGYTF
>TRBV10-2|NA|TRBJ2-1|NA|12
TGCGCCAGCAGTGAGTCTTACAGGGAGCAGTTCTTC
CASSESYREQFF
>TRBV5-1|NA|TRBJ1-3|NA|17
TGCGCCAGCAGCTTGGTCCCCAGGGCGACCTCTGGAAACACCATATATTTT
CASSLVPRATSGNTIYF
>TRBV19|NA|TRBJ2-1|NA|14
TGTGCCAGTAGTATATCAGGGGTCAGCAATGAGCAGTTCTTC
CASSISGVSNEQFF
>TRBV5-1|NA|TRBJ2-7|NA|14
TGCGCCAGCAGCCCCGGGACACCAACCTTAGAGCAGTACTTC
CASSPGTPTLEQYF
>TRBV10-2|NA|TRBJ2-3|NA|13
TGCGCCAGTCGGACAGCGGACACAGATACGCAGTATTTT
CASRTADTDTQYF
>TRBV19|NA|TRBJ2-3|TRBD2|15
TGTGCCAGTAGTTCCACTAGCGGGGGGACAGATACGCAGTATTTT
CASSSTSGGTDTQYF
>TRBV27|once|TRBJ2-1|TRBD1|15
TGTGCCAGCAGTTCCGACAGGGGCCCCCTCAATGAGCAGTTCTTC
CASSSDRGPLNEQFF
>TRBV18|NA|TRBJ2-4|TRBD2|19
TGTGCCAGCTCACCACCGGGACTAGCGGGACGGCTAGCCAAAAACATTCAGTACTTC
CASSPPGLAGRLAKNIQYF
>TRBV9|NA|TRBJ2-3|NA|16
TGTGCCAGCAGCACACTTGGCAGGGCGGTGGGAGATACGCAGTATTTT
CASSTLGRAVGDTQYF
>TRBV28|NA|TRBJ1-2|NA|15
TGTGCCAGCAGATTGAGGAGTTTCTTTAACTATGGCTACACCTTC
CASRLRSFFNYGYTF
>TRBV7-2|once|TRBJ2-1|TRBD2|18
TGTGCCAGCAGCTTAGTGGGTGAGCGGGAGCGCCCCTACAATGAGCAGTTCTTC
CASSLVGERERPYNEQFF
>TRBV5-1|NA|TRBJ1-2|TRBD1|15
TGCGCCAGCAGCTATGACAGGGTAGAAAACTATGGCTACACCTTC
CASSYDRVENYGYTF
>TRBV5-1|NA|TRBJ2-1|NA|15
TGCGCCAGCAGCTTGGGTGGACAGCTCTACAATGAGCAGTTCTTC
CASSLGGQLYNEQFF
>TRBV4-2|NA|TRBJ1-2|NA|18
TGTGCCAGCAGCCAGGACTTCAAGACGGCGAGATCGATGTATGGCTACACCTTC
CASSQDFKTARSMYGYTF
>TRBV27|NA|TRBJ1-4|TRBD1|17
TGTGCCAGCAGTCCCCTGCGACAGGGGGCAGTAGGGGAAAAACTGTTTTTT
CASSPLRQGAVGEKLFF
>TRBV19|few|TRBJ2-3|NA|13
TGTGCCAGTAGGGACACCAGCACAGATACGCAGTATTTT
CASRDTSTDTQYF
>TRBV9|NA|TRBJ1-6|NA|14
TGTGCCAGCAGCCCCTCGGGGGGGGATTCACCCCTCCACTTT
CASSPSGGDSPLHF
>TRBV11-3|NA|TRBJ2-3|NA|13
TGTGCCAGCAGCCATCTAGCAGCAGATACGCAGTATTTT
CASSHLAADTQYF
>TRBV5-5|NA|TRBJ1-6|NA|15
TGTGCCAGCAGCTTGGTGGGCTTAACGGATTCACCCCTCCACTTT
CASSLVGLTDSPLHF
>TRBV5-6|NA|TRBJ2-5|NA|13
TGTGCCAGCAGCTCCTGGGGCTGGGAGACCCAGTACTTC
CASSSWGWETQYF
>TRBV18|NA|TRBJ1-4|TRBD1|18
TGTGCCAGCTCACCGGTCACTGCGGACAGGGGGTTTAGGGAAAAACTGTTTTTT
CASSPVTADRGFREKLFF
>TRBV10-1|few|TRBJ2-2|NA|15
TGCGCCAGCAGTGAGTCGATGTCCGGACTCGGGCGGCTGTTTTTT
CASSESMSGLGRLFF
>TRBV5-1|NA|TRBJ1-6|NA|14
TGCGCCAGCAGCTTACCGGGTGGAGATTCACCCCTCCACTTT
CASSLPGGDSPLHF
>TRBV21-1|NA|TRBJ1-5|NA|13
TGTGCCAGCAGCGTACCAGGGAATCAGCCCCAGCATTTT
CASSVPGNQPQHF
>TRBV28|NA|TRBJ2-3|TRBD1|14
TGTGCCAGCAGTCCACAGGGGGGCACAGATACGCAGTATTTT
CASSPQGGTDTQYF
>TRBV5-1|NA|TRBJ1-4|NA|14
TGCGCCAGCAGCTTGCAGGCCCGGGAGGAAAAACTGTTTTTT
CASSLQAREEKLFF
>TRBV28|NA|TRBJ1-1|NA|13
TGTGCCTATTCCGTTCAGGGGAACACTGAAGCTTTCTTT
CAYSVQGNTEAFF
>TRBV5-1|few|TRBJ2-5|TRBD2|18
TGCGCCAGCAGCTTGGGTACGGCAGCGGGGGGACGACAAGAGACCCAGTACTTC
CASSLGTAAGGRQETQYF
>TRBV28|once|TRBJ2-5|TRBD1|15
TGTGCCAGCAGTTCATGGGGCAGGGGGACCGTGACCCAGTACTTC
CASSSWGRGTVTQYF
>TRBV6-5|NA|TRBJ2-5|NA|13
TGTGCCAGCAGTTACTCGAGAAGAGAGACCCAGTACTTC
CASSYSRRETQYF
>TRBV24-1|NA|TRBJ2-7|TRBD2|12
TGTGCCACCGACGGCGGGAGGCAGCAAGAGTACTTC
CATDGGRQQEYF
>TRBV6-2/TRBV6-3|NA|TRBJ1-1|NA|14
TGTGCCAGCAGTTACCGGGGGGGTGACACTGAAGCTTTCTTT
CASSYRGGDTEAFF
>TRBV6-5|few|TRBJ1-2|NA|13
TGTGCCAGCGGTCCAGGGTTTAACTATGGCTACACCTTC
CASGPGFNYGYTF
>TRBV4-1|NA|TRBJ1-1|NA|15
TGCGCCAGCAGCCAAGTGGGGCTGGGGCGTGCTGAAGCTTTCTTT
CASSQVGLGRAEAFF
>TRBV4-3|few|TRBJ1-1|NA|14
TGCGCCAGCAGCCAAACCGCGGGGGTCACTGAAGCTTTCTTT
CASSQTAGVTEAFF
>TRBV5-1|NA|TRBJ2-1|TRBD1|15
TGCGCCAGCAGCTTGGGGGACAGGGTTGTGAATGAGCAGTTCTTC
CASSLGDRVVNEQFF
>TRBV30|NA|TRBJ2-3|TRBD1|13
TGTGCCTGGGACAGGGACAGCACAGATACGCAGTATTTT
CAWDRDSTDTQYF
>TRBV4-2|NA|TRBJ2-7|TRBD2|19
TGTGCCAGCAGCCGTGTGACTCCCGGGACTAGCGGGGGGGCCGGCGAGCAGTACTTC
CASSRVTPGTSGGAGEQYF
>TRBV18|NA|TRBJ2-5|NA|14
TGTGCCAGCTCACCCCCCCGTGGGGCGGAGACCCAGTACTTC
CASSPPRGAETQYF
>TRBV7-3|once|TRBJ2-5|NA|13
TGTGCCAGCAGCTTCAACGGCGGAGAGACCCAGTACTTC
CASSFNGGETQYF
>TRBV2|NA|TRBJ1-2|NA|12
TGTGCCAGCAGTGAAGCACGGTATGGCTACACCTTC
CASSEARYGYTF
>TRBV18|NA|TRBJ2-5|NA|14
TGTGCCAGCTCACCGATAGCGGCCCAAGAGACCCAGTACTTC
CASSPIAAQETQYF
>TRBV29-1|NA|TRBJ2-3|NA|16
TGCAGCGTTCAGAGGTCTAGCGCGCCTAGCACAGATACGCAGTATTTT
CSVQRSSAPSTDTQYF
>TRBV21-1|NA|TRBJ1-6|NA|19
TGTGCCAGCAGCCTCCCCGGGACAGGTCTTAGCTCCTATAATTCACCCCTCCACTTT
CASSLPGTGLSSYNSPLHF
>TRBV6-4|once|TRBJ1-5|TRBD1|16
TGTGCCAACCAGGGACAGGCTTTCTATAGCAATCAGCCCCAGCATTTT
CANQGQAFYSNQPQHF